One and the same sample provided the 23 T cell receptor beta chains below, sequenced in a study of cytotoxic CD8 clonotypes in ibrutinib-treated CLL (dated by TCRdb to 2020 to 2023). Library preparation used the immunoSEQ multiplex PCR assay. TCRdb retrieved this table from immuneACCESS and kept in-frame rearrangements only. Not all clones are present; in checked studies, unresolved V genes account for under half, and no reason is known for the remainder. The sample table shows 30,000 or so clones, and around 52% are seen once. Over 4.5% of the sample goes to the ten largest clones. Sequencing was performed on PBMCs, taken before ibrutinib treatment. These receptors all come from a human donor with chronic lymphocytic leukemia.

This clone showed up just a few times. The V gene is TRBV5-4, the J gene TRBJ1-1, with D unresolved. The CDR3 extends over 12 amino acids. Germline V gives CDR1 SGHNT, CDR2 YYREEE (reference sequence). V was shortened by 2 bases and J by 1 base, with 3 bases between the two germline ends. The CDR3 nucleotides read TGTGCCAGCAGCTTCGGGAACACTGAAGCTTTCTTT. Its translation: CASSFGNTEAFF. Full variable domain (rest looked up from reference TRBV5-4 and TRBJ1-1): ETGVTQSPTHLIKTRGQQVTLRCSSQSGHNTVSWYQQALGQGPQFIFQYYREEENGRGNFPPRFSGLQFPNYSSELNVNALELDDSALYLCASSFGNTEAFFGQGTRLTVV.

The V gene is TRBV5-4, the J gene TRBJ2-5, with D perhaps matching TRBD2 (7 bases). The CDR3 extends over 15 amino acids. Germline loops: CDR1 SGHNT, CDR2 YYREEE (reference sequence). The V end lost 2 bases, the J end lost 1 base, and 12 bases lay between the germline ends. The CDR3 here is CASSFERGAQETQYF. CDR3 sequence (DNA): TGTGCCAGCAGCTTCGAACGGGGGGCCCAAGAGACCCAGTACTTC.

This clone was seen more than once but under ten times. The chain carries TRBV9 and TRBJ1-3; D is unclear. The CDR3 contains 12 residues. V was cut by 5 bases and J by 8 bases, with 11 bases left in between. Germline CDR1 SGDLS, CDR2 YYNGEE. DNA of the CDR3: TGTGCCAGCAGTGAATTCGAGCACACCATATATTTT. Encoded protein: CASSEFEHTIYF. Combining the CDR3 with reference TRBV9 and TRBJ1-3 gives the whole variable domain DSGVTQTPKHLITATGQRVTLRCSPRSGDLSVYWYQQSLDQGLQFLIQYYNGEERAKGNILERFSAQQFPDLHSELNLSSLELGDSALYFCASSEFEHTIYFGEGSWLTVV.

In its sample, this clone was seen a few times. This chain links TRBV6-5 with TRBJ1-1; D is possibly TRBD1 (5 bases). The V gene lost 0 bases and the J gene lost 4 bases, with 12 bases spanning the gap. CDR1 is MNHEY, CDR2 SVGAGI, per germline. This CDR3 has 15 amino acids. The CDR3 here is CASSYSTRGGTEAFF. The CDR3 DNA reads as TGTGCCAGCAGTTACTCGACCCGTGGGGGCACTGAAGCTTTCTTT.

J is TRBJ1-4 and V is TRBV28, with no clear D. Germline V CDR1 and CDR2: MDHEN, SYDVKM. The CDR3 sequence is 12 residues long. V gave up 2 bases and J gave up 7 bases, with 5 bases separating them. CDR3 residues: CASSLNSEKLFF. DNA for the CDR3: TGTGCCAGCAGTTTAAACAGTGAAAAACTGTTTTTT.

The table lists this clone with a few counts. The rearrangement joins TRBV7-3 to TRBJ2-7; TRBD1 matches 8 bases. V was clipped by 1 base and J by 3 bases; unmatched bases: 14. The CDR3 runs to 18 residues. Germline lookup yields CDR1 SGHTA and CDR2 FQGTGA. The chain's CDR3 is CASSLKGLTGGIGYEQYF. CDR3 coding DNA: TGTGCCAGCAGCTTAAAGGGCCTAACAGGGGGTATAGGCTACGAGCAGTACTTC. Combining the CDR3 with reference TRBV7-3 and TRBJ2-7 gives the whole variable domain GAGVSQTPSNKVTEKGKYVELRCDPISGHTALYWYRQSLGQGPEFLIYFQGTGAADDSGLPNDRFFAVRPEGSVSTLKIQRTERGDSAVYLCASSLKGLTGGIGYEQYFGPGTRLTVT.

This clone was seen only a few times. This rearrangement joins TRBV28 to TRBJ1-1; TRBD1 matches at 7 bases. The CDR3 has 12 residues. With 7 bases clipped from V and 11 bases from J, the junction kept 10 bases outside the gene matches. Germline-derived CDR1 and CDR2 are MDHEN and SYDVKM. The CDR3 here is CASNRQGLGAFF. In nucleotides, the CDR3 is TGTGCCAGCAACAGACAGGGATTGGGGGCTTTCTTT.

This clone was counted between two and nine times. The V call is TRBV11-2, the J call TRBJ2-3; TRBD2 aligns across 10 bases. Per germline, CDR1 SGHAT and CDR2 FQNNGV. Trimming removed 6 bases from V and 2 bases from J; junction bases left unmatched: 8. The CDR3 runs 16 residues. The CDR3 DNA follows: TGTGCCAGCAGTCTAAGCGGGAGGGCGTTCACAGATACGCAGTATTTT. Its translation is CASSLSGRAFTDTQYF.

The chain joins TRBV5-1 to TRBJ2-7, with D maybe TRBD1 (5 bases). CDR1 and CDR2 (germline): SGHRS, YFSETQ. Trimming removed 4 bases at V and 5 bases at J, with 10 bases between. The CDR3 spans 12 residues. This chain's CDR3 is CASSGAFDEQYF. The CDR3, as DNA: TGCGCCAGCAGCGGGGCCTTCGACGAGCAGTACTTC.

This clone was recorded only once. This chain links TRBV10-3 with TRBJ1-1; 9 positions agree with TRBD1. V dropped 6 bases and J dropped 8; count of bases not matched to a gene: 7. The CDR3 is made up of 13 amino acids. Looked up from germline, CDR1 is ENHRY and CDR2 is SYGVKD. The CDR3 reads CAISEDRGGEAFF. The CDR3 coding sequence is TGTGCCATCAGCGAAGACAGGGGGGGCGAAGCTTTCTTT.

This clone was detected a few times. CDR3 DNA: TGTGCCAGCAGCACGACCGGGACAGGTCGAAATCAGCCCCAGCATTTT. Protein: CASSTTGTGRNQPQHF. The chain recombines TRBV7-6 with TRBJ1-5, with 8 bases fitting TRBD1. CDR3 length equals 16 residues. The ends lost 5 bases at V and 4 bases at J; junction bases unmatched: 10. CDR1 is SGHVS and CDR2 is FNYEAQ in the germline V gene.

The chain couples TRBV18 to TRBJ2-3; D gene unclear. The CDR3 covers 14 residues. Germline values: CDR1 KGHSH, CDR2 LQKENI. Trimming removed 3 bases from V and 3 bases from J, with 10 bases in between. Here the CDR3 DNA reads TGTGCCAGCTCACCCCTAATTGGGACAGATACGCAGTATTTT. It encodes CASSPLIGTDTQYF.

V is TRBV9 and J is TRBJ2-1; unclear D gene. Germline V gene data show CDR1 as SGDLS and CDR2 as YYNGEE. V gave up 6 bases and J gave up 5 bases, with 15 bases separating them. This CDR3 is built from 14 residues. CDR3 sequence (DNA): TGTGCCAGCAACACCCGGCCGGGTAACAATGAGCAGTTCTTC. As protein: CASNTRPGNNEQFF.

This clone was picked up a small number of times. The chain recombines TRBV5-6 with TRBJ1-2; D not resolved. The CDR3 has 13 amino acids. Trimming removed 0 bases at V and 7 bases at J, with 10 bases between. Germline V lookup: CDR1 SGHDT, CDR2 YYEEEE. CDR3 protein: CASSLVRLAGYTF. In DNA, the CDR3 is TGTGCCAGCAGCTTGGTTAGGTTGGCTGGCTACACCTTC. The entire variable domain, with the rest obtained from reference TRBV5-6 and TRBJ1-2, is as follows: DAGVTQSPTHLIKTRGQQVTLRCSPKSGHDTVSWYQQALGQGPQFIFQYYEEEERQRGNFPDRFSGHQFPNYSSELNVNALLLGDSALYLCASSLVRLAGYTFGSGTRLTVV.

The chain's CDR3 is CASSRDSHYGYTF. As DNA, the CDR3 is TGTGCCAGCAGCAGGGACAGCCACTATGGCTACACCTTC. The chain recombines TRBV7-6 with TRBJ1-2; 7 nucleotides match TRBD1. After removal of 5 bases from V and 3 bases from J, the junction contained 3 bases not matched to a gene. The CDR3 runs 13 residues. Germline V gene sequence: CDR1 SGHVS, CDR2 FNYEAQ.

This rearrangement joins TRBV11-2 to TRBJ2-1, with 8 bases aligning to TRBD2. This CDR3 has 16 amino acids. In germline, CDR1 is SGHAT, CDR2 FQNNGV. The junction had 6 bases not matched to a gene; V was cut back by 1 base and J by 4 bases. The CDR3 DNA reads as TGTGCCAGCAGCTTAGCCCGGGGGGGGGTATACAATGAGCAGTTCTTC. Translating gives CASSLARGGVYNEQFF. Drawing the rest from reference TRBV11-2 and TRBJ2-1, the complete variable domain is EAGVAQSPRYKIIEKRQSVAFWCNPISGHATLYWYQQILGQGPKLLIQFQNNGVVDDSQLPKDRFSAERLKGVDSTLKIQPAKLEDSAVYLCASSLARGGVYNEQFFGPGTRLTVL.

This chain connects TRBV6-1 to TRBJ1-5; 7 bases are shared with TRBD1. The CDR3 contains 14 residues. CDR1 is MNHNS and CDR2 is SASEGT in the germline V gene. The V segment lost 5 bases and the J segment 9 bases; nucleotides outside the gene matches: 10. The CDR3 loop reads CASSSRQGGRPQHF. CDR3 coding DNA: TGTGCCAGCAGTTCACGACAGGGAGGTAGGCCCCAGCATTTT.

V is TRBV6-5 and J is TRBJ2-2; 8 bases align to TRBD1. The germline gives CDR1 MNHEY, CDR2 SVGAGI. This CDR3 spans 14 amino acids. Trimming took 2 bases from V and 8 from J; bases not matched to a gene: 4. The CDR3 spells CASSYVRGLGELFF. CDR3 nucleotide sequence: TGTGCCAGCAGTTACGTCAGGGGGCTAGGGGAGCTGTTTTTT.

This rearrangement joins TRBV7-2 to TRBJ2-1; D is ambiguous. Trimming took 4 bases from V and 4 from J, leaving 11 bases between them. Germline CDR1 reads SGHTA; CDR2 reads FQGNSA. This CDR3 spans 14 amino acids. CDR3 sequence reads: CASSSFGRYNEQFF. Written as DNA, the CDR3 is TGTGCCAGCAGCTCCTTCGGGCGGTACAATGAGCAGTTCTTC.

The J gene is TRBJ2-7, the V gene TRBV11-2; D remains unclear. Trimming took off 1 base at V and 5 bases at J, with 3 bases between the two ends. This CDR3 has 11 residues. Germline-derived CDR1 and CDR2 are SGHAT and FQNNGV. The CDR3 DNA reads as TGTGCCAGCAGCTTAGGGAACGAGCAGTACTTC. This translates into CASSLGNEQYF. Full variable domain (remainder filled in from reference TRBV11-2 and TRBJ2-7): EAGVAQSPRYKIIEKRQSVAFWCNPISGHATLYWYQQILGQGPKLLIQFQNNGVVDDSQLPKDRFSAERLKGVDSTLKIQPAKLEDSAVYLCASSLGNEQYFGPGTRLTVT.

The count of this clone is one. The chain has TRBV6-6 and TRBJ2-3, with D perhaps TRBD2 (5 bases). The germline V gene has CDR1 MNHNY and CDR2 SVGAGI (reference sequence). The CDR3 loop spans 16 amino acids. The V end lost 0 bases, the J end lost 0 bases, and 10 bases lay between the germline ends. The CDR3 DNA reads TGTGCCAGCAGTTACTCGAAGTCGGGGAGCACAGATACGCAGTATTTT. It specifies CASSYSKSGSTDTQYF.

The J gene is TRBJ2-7, the V gene TRBV9, with TRBD2 identical over 8 bases. CDR3 size: 14 residues. With 4 bases clipped from V and 2 bases from J, the junction kept 5 bases outside the gene matches. In germline, CDR1 is SGDLS, CDR2 YYNGEE. CDR3 in DNA: TGTGCCAGCAGCCCCCATAGCGGGACCTACGAGCAGTACTTC. It encodes CASSPHSGTYEQYF.

This clone has only a few counts. The V call is TRBV6-5, the J call TRBJ2-1; TRBD2 agrees at 9 bases. Germline CDR1 MNHEY, CDR2 SVGAGI. The trim removed 10 bases at V and 8 bases at J, leaving 6 bases unmatched. The CDR3 totals 12 residues. CDR3 sequence: CATEGLADEQFF. CDR3 nucleotide sequence: TGTGCCACCGAGGGACTAGCCGATGAGCAGTTCTTC.